This T cell receptor beta chain was documented in a study of Graves' ophthalmopathy and Graves' hyperthyroidism. The study's findings and limits: Most expanded clonotypes in thyroid above 0.001 frequency also showed up in blood.

Concerning this clonotype: Its antigen is unidentified.

There are 12 residues in the CDR3. The trim removed 9 bases at V and 7 bases at J, leaving 6 bases unmatched. Germline V gene sequence: CDR1 MGHDK, CDR2 SYGVNS. Amplification of the TCR beta CDR3 regions used RNA transcripts (as template). The workflow started with a first-round RT-PCR run with HTBI primers and then moved on to a second-round multiplex PCR. TCRdb called the multiplex PCR reads again in MiXCR, with one record for every CDR3 protein. Of around 1.1 million distinct CDR3 sequences listed, 35% to 45% were seen once; the top ten hold approximately 10%. Sequencing was carried out using peripheral blood or thyroid tissue (not recorded which). This rearrangement joins TRBV25-1 to TRBJ2-7; 10 positions match TRBD1. The clonotype was recovered from an adult man with Graves' hyperthyroidism. CDR3 amino acids: CARTGGLGEQYF. As DNA, the CDR3 is TGTGCCAGGACAGGGGGCTTAGGTGAGCAGTACTTC.